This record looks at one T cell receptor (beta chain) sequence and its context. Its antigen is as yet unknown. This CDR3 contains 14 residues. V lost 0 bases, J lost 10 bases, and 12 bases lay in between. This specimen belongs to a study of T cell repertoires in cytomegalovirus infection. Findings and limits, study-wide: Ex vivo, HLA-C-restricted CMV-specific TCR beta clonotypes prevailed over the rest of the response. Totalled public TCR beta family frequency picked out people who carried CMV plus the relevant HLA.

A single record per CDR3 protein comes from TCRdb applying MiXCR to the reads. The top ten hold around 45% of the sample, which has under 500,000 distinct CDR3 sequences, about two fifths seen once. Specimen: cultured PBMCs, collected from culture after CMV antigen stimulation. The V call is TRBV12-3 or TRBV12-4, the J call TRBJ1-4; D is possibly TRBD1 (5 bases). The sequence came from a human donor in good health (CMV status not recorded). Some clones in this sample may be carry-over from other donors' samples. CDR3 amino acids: CASSLADSTGKLFF. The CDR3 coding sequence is TGTGCCAGCAGTTTAGCGGATTCAACAGGAAAACTGTTTTTT.